This TCR beta chain is drawn from a study of cytomegalovirus exposure and HLA in healthy donors (dated by TCRdb to about 2017). Context from the whole study: An earlier analysis of under 600 of the donors reported 250 to 300 Gb of sequence data and roughly 100 million unique TCR beta sequences from some 180 million T cells. An early release covering roughly 580 HLA-typed donors comprised roughly 300 gigabases of sequencing data and around 80 million unique TCR sequences. Of the 350 to 450 genotyped donors, approximately 83% fell in the genetic ancestry cluster associated with self-reported Caucasian donors. The study aimed to test whether cataloging public T cell receptors could reveal signatures of past pathogen exposure. Using immunosequencing, the study profiled T cell repertoires from around 680 subjects and related those repertoires to cytomegalovirus serostatus. Along with the roughly 710-subject first cohort, a separate validation cohort of 120 different subjects was used. To predict cytomegalovirus infection status, the study brought together high-throughput TCR immunosequencing, statistical association of individual TCRs with disease status, and machine learning. In a later analysis, previously published TCR beta repertoires from fewer than 750 donors were re-analyzed and high-resolution HLA genotyping was added so that TCR occurrence patterns could be studied. The later analysis used no new phenotypic data to find candidate immune exposures, relying instead on TCR beta sequences and their occurrence across donors. In an earlier analysis of 587 of the donors, high-throughput TCR beta sequencing was used to judge whether each TCR beta V gene segment behaved as functional or pseudogenic. Donor age, sex, ethnicity and CMV serostatus were collected together with the repertoire data. A later genetic analysis used genome-wide SNP genotypes for about 55% of the 666 donors, treating that subset as a discovery cohort. All discovery cohort repertoires had been generated on a single sequencing platform. Class I and class II HLA loci were covered by the typing at four-digit resolution. The number of donors typed differed by locus, with about 629-630 for A, B, C, DRB1 and DQB1, 522 for DQA1, 600 to 610 for DPA1, and around 450 for DPB1. Roughly five DR-DQ haplotypes were handled as single units for association and clustering because linkage in the cohort was strong. Among around 400 genotyped donors of the cohort, an average of about 240,000 unique TCR beta nucleotide sequences were sequenced per donor, around 20% of them non-productive. Here is what the overall study found, with its caveats: In a later genetic analysis, a missense DCLRE1C variant was associated with V-gene and J-gene trimming of TCR beta chains, and the association was replicated in an independent cohort. In vitro tests confirmed that a few of the cytomegalovirus-associated TCR beta chains recognize cytomegalovirus antigens. Correlated functional status among segregating V segments might be attributable to linkage disequilibrium, but an unknown experimental factor could not be ruled out. A further reported finding was that TCR beta sequences accurately predicted the HLA-A and HLA-B alleles for most subjects in the first cohort. About 15 rarely observed V segments, including chromosome 9 orphons, were excluded from the earlier analysis of about 610 of the donors because counts were too low. In a later analysis, TCR association rates were found to vary across HLA loci, with the most associated TCRs seen for DRB1 alleles and the fewest for HLA-C alleles. The only immune exposure information available for the cohort was CMV serostatus. Specific HLA alleles were associated with 15,000 to 20,000 TCR beta sequences at a false discovery rate of 0.05 in a later analysis. A later genetic analysis reported fewer N-insertions in productive TCRs among donors in an Asian-associated ancestry cluster than the roughly 700-donor mean. Compared with equally common non-associated chains, HLA-associated TCR beta chains in a later analysis were more clonally expanded and had lower generation probabilities. Assigning TCR associations to individual alleles was difficult when HLA alleles, especially DR and DQ, strongly co-occurred. A cluster of highly shared sequence variants was judged likely to be a technical artifact of the sequencing pipeline. This cohort had only TCR beta chains sequenced, and the lack of alpha or paired-chain data limited which features could be detected. The study gave a list of about 160 TCR beta chains associated with cytomegalovirus. Most CMV-associated TCR beta chains appeared to be HLA-restricted in a later analysis, and the HLA associations seemed to be driven largely by CMV exposure. It was suggested by the authors that the approach could potentially be generalized to other disease states and immunological phenotypes. Because some donors lacked HLA typing at each locus, the association tests relied only on the typed subset. Across donors, most TCR sequences were observed very rarely, whereas some public TCRs were present in many individuals. In an earlier analysis of a few hundred of the donors, most TCR beta V segments were observed in productive rearrangements about 87% or about 30% of the time, broadly matching IMGT annotations. The classifier was reported to diagnose cytomegalovirus status with high specificity and sensitivity in both the original and validation cohorts. According to a later analysis, parvovirus B19, influenza, CMV and Epstein-Barr virus appeared linked to several top co-occurrence clusters. Some IMGT-functional V segments, including TRBV6-2 and TRBV6-3, could not be told apart with the 87-base-pair reads, so those segments were excluded. The presence/absence analyses assumed that sequencing depth was roughly uniform across donors, and that assumption may not be true.

Libraries were constructed by the immunoSEQ multiplex PCR assay. For the multiplex PCR, a mixture combining 60 forward primers for TCR Vbeta segments and 13 reverse primers for TCR Jbeta segments was used. The CDR3 region of rearranged TCR beta genes was amplified from genomic DNA with a multiplex PCR assay. Amplified TCR beta libraries were sequenced as 87-base-pair reads on the Illumina HiSeq System. Regarding the original processing steps: In a later analysis, tens of millions of unique TCR beta chains were counted across the roughly 670 repertoires, and roughly 10 million of these chains were shared by at least two donors. Raw reads were error-corrected and collapsed into unique sequences by a nearest-neighbor algorithm in which closely related sequences were merged to remove PCR and sequencing errors. V, D and J gene segments were assigned by aligning CDR3 sequences to IMGT reference sequences. For a sequence to be retained, a match of at least six nucleotides was required to both a V gene segment and a J gene segment. Rearrangements were called productive when the CDR3 lacked stop codons and stayed in frame with V and J; all others were non-productive. CDR3 was defined by IMGT convention, running from the second conserved V-encoded cysteine to the conserved J-encoded phenylalanine. The earlier analysis of about 560 of the donors excluded any sequence lacking an unambiguous match to a single V gene segment. In an earlier analysis of about 590 of the donors, a V segment was called functional when productive rearrangements were above 56.7%, and segregating when the standard deviation between donors exceeded 5%. A statistical classification framework was developed to diagnose cytomegalovirus status using the catalog of TCR beta chain sequences. In a later analysis, TCR nucleotide sequences were compared against IMGT/GENE-DB human TR gene sequences so that V and J genes could be assigned. The TCRdist pipeline was used in a later analysis to assign CDR3 sequences and most-parsimonious VDJ recombination scenarios. In a later analysis, each TCR beta chain was defined by its CDR3 amino acid sequence together with its V-gene family, and reads lacking a unique V-gene family were excluded. A later analysis removed 450 to 600 highly shared, low-generation-probability nucleotide sequences to deal with suspected cross-contamination and a sequencing artifact. In a later analysis, a clonal expansion index for each public chain was calculated from normalized within-repertoire ranks of inferred template counts. In a later analysis, generation probabilities were computed using a VDJ recombination model fitted to out-of-frame rearrangements, and the results were checked against IGoR. In a later analysis, hypergeometric tests were used to score TCR-TCR, TCR-HLA and TCR-CMV co-occurrence, with a repertoire-size bias correction applied to TCR pairs. A later analysis estimated false discovery rates by permuting HLA or CMV assignments 20 times. A later analysis grouped co-occurring TCRs with DBSCAN, adding TCRdist sequence similarity when clustering within HLA-allele-positive subsets. For co-occurrence clustering, repertoires with fewer than 30,000 or more than 120,000 public chains were excluded, along with a handful of repertoires with anomalous nucleotide sharing. TCRdb retrieved this table from immuneACCESS and kept in-frame rearrangements only. Not all clones are present; in checked studies, unresolved V genes account for under half, and no reason is known for the remainder. The V and J calls and clone size were taken over from that table, and D and trimming were inferred from the DNA. The sample has approximately 220,000 clones on record, less than 85% of them singletons. The ten largest clones represent approximately 0.63% of the sample.

The CDR3 numbers 14 residues from cysteine through phenylalanine. Kept here is only the CDR3 DNA, which spans 42 bases and is read in frame from base 1. From the germline V gene (reference sequence), CDR1 is SEHNR and CDR2 is FQNEAQ. Unmatched junction bases come to 5, with V trimmed by 5 bases and J by 3 bases. The cohort comprised fewer than 750 healthy bone marrow donors. At the time of sampling, every cohort member was nominally healthy, though immune exposures that went unrecorded were likely present. The donor tested CMV seronegative, placing the donor among the 300 to 400 seronegative members of the cohort. A peripheral blood sample was collected from each donor, and TCR beta sequencing was performed on peripheral blood mononuclear cells. The Qiagen DNeasy Blood Extraction Kit was used to extract genomic DNA from the blood cell samples. As to this clone: Its antigen is still unknown. Base quality data are lacking; no much larger clone is found one base away.

This sequence originates from a man aged 18 to 30 in good health and CMV-seronegative. Specimen: PBMCs. The chain is encoded by TRBV7-9 joined to TRBJ2-7, with 9 central nucleotides matching TRBD1. The CDR3 region: CASSTTGGFYEQYF. Read as DNA, the sequence is TGTGCCAGCAGCACGACAGGGGGGTTCTACGAGCAGTACTTC. Where the CDR3 stops, the reference TRBV7-9 and TRBJ2-7 genes take over; the full variable domain is DTGVSQNPRHKITKRGQNVTFRCDPISEHNRLYWYRQTLGQGPEFLTYFQNEAQLEKSRLLSDRFSAERPKGSFSTLEIQRTEQGDSAMYLCASSTTGGFYEQYFGPGTRLTVT.